This T cell receptor (beta chain) is drawn from a study of cytomegalovirus exposure and HLA in healthy donors. Overall study findings and caveats: The study recorded around 160 TCR beta chains that were cytomegalovirus-associated. Three CMV-associated chains were confirmed in vitro to be specific for CMV antigens. A link between a missense DCLRE1C variant and TCR beta V- and J-gene trimming emerged from a later analysis.

The study ran its PCR with 60 Vbeta and 13 Jbeta primers. Sequencing was performed with immunoSEQ multiplex PCR; in TCRdb, only in-frame clones are kept and a portion is missing. This table has 130,000 to 150,000 clones, about four fifths appearing once. Points on this clone: Its antigen is not identified.

This CDR3 is built from 12 residues. V lost 2 bases, J lost 2 bases, and 3 bases lay in between. The V gene's germline CDR1 is SGHDT and CDR2 YYEEEE. What was sequenced was PBMCs. The TCR was taken from a man aged 35 to 55 in good health and CMV-seropositive. V is TRBV5-6 and J is TRBJ2-3; no reliable D call. The CDR3 DNA sequence: TGTGCCAGCAGCTTACTCACAGATACGCAGTATTTT. Amino acid sequence: CASSLLTDTQYF.